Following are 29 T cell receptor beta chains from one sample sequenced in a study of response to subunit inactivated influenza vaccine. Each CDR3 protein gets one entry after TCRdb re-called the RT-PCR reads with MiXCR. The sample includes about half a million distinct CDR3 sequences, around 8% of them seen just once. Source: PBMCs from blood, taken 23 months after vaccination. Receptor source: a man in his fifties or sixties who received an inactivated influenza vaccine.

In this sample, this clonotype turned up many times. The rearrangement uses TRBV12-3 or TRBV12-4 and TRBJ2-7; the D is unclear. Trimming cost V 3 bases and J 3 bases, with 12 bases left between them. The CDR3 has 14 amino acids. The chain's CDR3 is CASSFVGPDYEQYF. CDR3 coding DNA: TGTGCCAGCAGTTTCGTCGGGCCTGACTACGAGCAGTACTTC.

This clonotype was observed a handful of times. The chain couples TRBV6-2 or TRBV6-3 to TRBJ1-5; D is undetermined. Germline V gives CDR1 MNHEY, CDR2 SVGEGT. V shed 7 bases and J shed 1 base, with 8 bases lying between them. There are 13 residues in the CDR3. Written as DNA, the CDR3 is TGTGCCAGCATCGACGGGAGCAATCAGCCCCAGCATTTT. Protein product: CASIDGSNQPQHF.

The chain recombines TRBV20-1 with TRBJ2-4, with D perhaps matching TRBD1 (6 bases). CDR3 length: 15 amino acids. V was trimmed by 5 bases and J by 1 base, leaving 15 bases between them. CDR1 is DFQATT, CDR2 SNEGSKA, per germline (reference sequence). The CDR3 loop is CSAGRHQGAKNIQYF. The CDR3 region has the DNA TGCAGTGCTGGGCGCCATCAGGGGGCCAAAAACATTCAGTACTTC.

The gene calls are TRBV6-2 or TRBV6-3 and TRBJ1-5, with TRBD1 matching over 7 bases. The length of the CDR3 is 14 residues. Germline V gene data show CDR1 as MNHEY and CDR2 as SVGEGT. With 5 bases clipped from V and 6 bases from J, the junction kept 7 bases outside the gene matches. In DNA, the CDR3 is TGTGCCAGCAGTATGACAGGGATGCGTCAGCCCCAGCATTTT. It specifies CASSMTGMRQPQHF.

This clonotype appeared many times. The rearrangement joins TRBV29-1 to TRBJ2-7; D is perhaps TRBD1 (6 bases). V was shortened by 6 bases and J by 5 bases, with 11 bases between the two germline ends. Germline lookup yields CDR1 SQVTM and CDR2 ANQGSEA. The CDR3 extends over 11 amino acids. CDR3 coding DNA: TGCAGCGTGACCGGGACAAACGAGCAGTACTTC. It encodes CSVTGTNEQYF.

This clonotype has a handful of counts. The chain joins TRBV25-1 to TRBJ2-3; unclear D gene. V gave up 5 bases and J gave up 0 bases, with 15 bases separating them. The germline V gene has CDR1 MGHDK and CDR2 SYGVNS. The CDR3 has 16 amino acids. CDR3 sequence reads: CASSPGRSTSTDTQYF. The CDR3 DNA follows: TGTGCCAGCAGTCCCGGGCGCAGTACTAGCACAGATACGCAGTATTTT.

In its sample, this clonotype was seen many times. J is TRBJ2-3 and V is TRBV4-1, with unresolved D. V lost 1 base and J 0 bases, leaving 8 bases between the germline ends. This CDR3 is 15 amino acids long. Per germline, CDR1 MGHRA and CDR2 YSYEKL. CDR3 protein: CASSQVGASTDTQYF. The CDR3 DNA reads TGCGCCAGCAGCCAAGTCGGAGCTAGCACAGATACGCAGTATTTT.

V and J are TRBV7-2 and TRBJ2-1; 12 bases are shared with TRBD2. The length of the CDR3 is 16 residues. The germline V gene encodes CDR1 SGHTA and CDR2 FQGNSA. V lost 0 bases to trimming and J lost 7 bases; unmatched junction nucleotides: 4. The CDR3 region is CASSLALAGGWNEQFF. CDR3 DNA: TGTGCCAGCAGCTTAGCCCTAGCGGGAGGGTGGAATGAGCAGTTCTTC.

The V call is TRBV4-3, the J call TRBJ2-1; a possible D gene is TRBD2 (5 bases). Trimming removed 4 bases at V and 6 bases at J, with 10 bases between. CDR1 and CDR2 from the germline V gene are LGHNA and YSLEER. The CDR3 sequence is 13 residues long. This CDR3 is CASSPGKVNEQFF. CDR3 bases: TGCGCCAGCAGCCCCGGGAAAGTCAATGAGCAGTTCTTC.

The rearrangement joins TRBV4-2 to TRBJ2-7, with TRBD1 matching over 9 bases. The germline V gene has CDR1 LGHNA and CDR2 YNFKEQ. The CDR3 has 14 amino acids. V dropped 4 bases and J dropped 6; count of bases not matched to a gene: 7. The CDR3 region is CASSPDRGEFEQYF. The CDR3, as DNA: TGTGCCAGCAGCCCAGACAGGGGGGAGTTCGAGCAGTACTTC.

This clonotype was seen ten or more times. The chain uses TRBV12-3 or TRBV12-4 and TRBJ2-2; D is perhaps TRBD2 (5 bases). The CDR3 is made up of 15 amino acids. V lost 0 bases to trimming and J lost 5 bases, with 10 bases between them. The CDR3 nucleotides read TGTGCCAGCAGTTTAGCGCTCCGGGGAACCGGGGAGCTGTTTTTT. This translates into CASSLALRGTGELFF.

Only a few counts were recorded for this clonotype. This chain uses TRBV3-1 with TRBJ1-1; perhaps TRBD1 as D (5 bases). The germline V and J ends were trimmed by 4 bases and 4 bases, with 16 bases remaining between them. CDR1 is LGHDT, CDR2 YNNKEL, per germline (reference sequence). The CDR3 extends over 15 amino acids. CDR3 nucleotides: TGTGCCAGCAGCCTCTCATTGGTGGGGGGCACTGAAGCTTTCTTT. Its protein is CASSLSLVGGTEAFF.

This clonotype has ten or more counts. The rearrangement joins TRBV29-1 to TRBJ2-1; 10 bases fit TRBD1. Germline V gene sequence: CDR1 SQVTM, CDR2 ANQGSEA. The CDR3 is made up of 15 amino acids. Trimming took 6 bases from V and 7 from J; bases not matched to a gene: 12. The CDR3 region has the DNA TGCAGCGTAGCATCCGGGACAGGGGTTAGTAATGAGCAGTTCTTC. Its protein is CSVASGTGVSNEQFF.

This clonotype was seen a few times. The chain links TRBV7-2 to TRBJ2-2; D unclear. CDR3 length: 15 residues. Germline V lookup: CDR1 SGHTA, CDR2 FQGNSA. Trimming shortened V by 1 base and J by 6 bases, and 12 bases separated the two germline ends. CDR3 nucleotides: TGTGCCAGCAGCTTAGTCTCCCTCGTCGCCGGGGAGCTGTTTTTT. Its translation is CASSLVSLVAGELFF.

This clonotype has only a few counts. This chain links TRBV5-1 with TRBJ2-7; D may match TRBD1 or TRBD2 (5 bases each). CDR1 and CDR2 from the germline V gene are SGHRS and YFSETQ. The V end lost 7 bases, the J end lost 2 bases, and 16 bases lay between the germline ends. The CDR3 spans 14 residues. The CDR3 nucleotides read TGCGCCAGCCGAACCGGGACGGCAGCCTACGAGCAGTACTTC. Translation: CASRTGTAAYEQYF.

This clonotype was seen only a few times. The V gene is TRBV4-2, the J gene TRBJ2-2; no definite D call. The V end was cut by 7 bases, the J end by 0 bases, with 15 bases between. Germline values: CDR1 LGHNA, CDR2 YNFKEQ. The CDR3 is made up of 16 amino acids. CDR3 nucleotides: TGTGCCAGCACGGCAGCACAGAAAGCGAACACCGGGGAGCTGTTTTTT. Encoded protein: CASTAAQKANTGELFF.

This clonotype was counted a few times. CDR3 sequence: CASSYSLSGYNEQFF. CDR3 nucleotides: TGTGCCAGCAGTTACTCGTTAAGCGGGTACAATGAGCAGTTCTTC. The chain recombines TRBV6-2 or TRBV6-3 with TRBJ2-1; a weak D match, TRBD2 (6 bases). This CDR3 is 15 amino acids long. Germline loops: CDR1 MNHEY, CDR2 SVGEGT. The ends were cut back, 0 bases at V and 4 bases at J, with 10 bases in the middle.

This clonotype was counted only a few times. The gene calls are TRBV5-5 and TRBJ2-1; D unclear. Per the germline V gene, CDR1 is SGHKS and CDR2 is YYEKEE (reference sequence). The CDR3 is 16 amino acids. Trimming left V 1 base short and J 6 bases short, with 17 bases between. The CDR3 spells CASSLYRVGMGNEQFF. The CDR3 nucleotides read TGTGCCAGCAGCTTGTACCGGGTAGGGATGGGCAATGAGCAGTTCTTC. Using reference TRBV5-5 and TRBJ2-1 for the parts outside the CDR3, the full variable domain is DAGVTQSPTHLIKTRGQQVTLRCSPISGHKSVSWYQQVLGQGPQFIFQYYEKEERGRGNFPDRFSARQFPNYSSELNVNALLLGDSALYLCASSLYRVGMGNEQFFGPGTRLTVL.

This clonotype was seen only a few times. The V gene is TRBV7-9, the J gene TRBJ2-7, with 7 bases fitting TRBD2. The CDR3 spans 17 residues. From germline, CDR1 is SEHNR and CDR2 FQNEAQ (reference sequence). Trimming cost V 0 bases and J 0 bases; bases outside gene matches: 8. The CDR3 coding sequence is TGTGCCAGCAGCTTAGCTACCCTAGCGGTAGGCTCCTACGAGCAGTACTTC. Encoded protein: CASSLATLAVGSYEQYF. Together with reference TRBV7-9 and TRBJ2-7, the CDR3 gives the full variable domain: DTGVSQNPRHKITKRGQNVTFRCDPISEHNRLYWYRQTLGQGPEFLTYFQNEAQLEKSRLLSDRFSAERPKGSFSTLEIQRTEQGDSAMYLCASSLATLAVGSYEQYFGPGTRLTVT.

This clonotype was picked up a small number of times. CDR3 in DNA: TGTGCCAGCAGCTTAACTAGCGGGAGCTCCTACGAGCAGTACTTC. Translating gives CASSLTSGSSYEQYF. The chain couples TRBV11-1 to TRBJ2-7, with 11 bases aligning to TRBD2. From germline, CDR1 is SGHAT and CDR2 FQDESV (reference sequence). The CDR3 is 15 residues long. V gave up 2 bases and J gave up 0 bases; unmatched junction bases: 0.

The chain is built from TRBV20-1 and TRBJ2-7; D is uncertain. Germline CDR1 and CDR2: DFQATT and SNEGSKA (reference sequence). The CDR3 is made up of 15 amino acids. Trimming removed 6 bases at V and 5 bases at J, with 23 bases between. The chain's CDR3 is CSAAHLRTVGHEQYF. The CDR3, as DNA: TGCAGTGCCGCCCACCTGAGGACCGTCGGTCACGAGCAGTACTTC.

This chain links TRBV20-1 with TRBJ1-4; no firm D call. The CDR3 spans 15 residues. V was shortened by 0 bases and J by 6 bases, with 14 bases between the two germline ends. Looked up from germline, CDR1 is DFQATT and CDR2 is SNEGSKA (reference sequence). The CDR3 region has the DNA TGCAGTGCTAGAGATAGTACTGTTGTCGATGAAAAACTGTTTTTT. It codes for CSARDSTVVDEKLFF.

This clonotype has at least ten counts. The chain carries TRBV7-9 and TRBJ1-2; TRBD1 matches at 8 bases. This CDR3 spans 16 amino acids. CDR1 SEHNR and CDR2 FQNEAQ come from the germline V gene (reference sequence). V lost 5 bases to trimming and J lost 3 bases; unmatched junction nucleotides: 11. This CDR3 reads CASSRTVGQVYYGYTF. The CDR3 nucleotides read TGTGCCAGCAGCCGGACGGTGGGACAGGTTTACTATGGCTACACCTTC.

For the CDR3, the DNA is TGTGCCAGCAGGGAGGGGGTAGGCTCCTACAATGAGCAGTTCTTC. Its translation: CASREGVGSYNEQFF. The chain combines TRBV11-1 with TRBJ2-1; D possibly matches TRBD1 or TRBD2 (6 bases each). The CDR3 runs to 15 residues. V was pared by 6 bases and J by 0 bases, with 12 bases between. Germline V gene sequence: CDR1 SGHAT, CDR2 FQDESV (reference sequence).

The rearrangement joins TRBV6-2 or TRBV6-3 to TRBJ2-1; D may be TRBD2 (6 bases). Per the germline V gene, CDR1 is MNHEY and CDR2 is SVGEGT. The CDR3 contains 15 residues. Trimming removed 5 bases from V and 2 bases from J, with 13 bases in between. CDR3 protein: CASSEQGGAYNEQFF. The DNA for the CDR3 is TGTGCCAGCAGTGAGCAGGGCGGGGCCTACAATGAGCAGTTCTTC.

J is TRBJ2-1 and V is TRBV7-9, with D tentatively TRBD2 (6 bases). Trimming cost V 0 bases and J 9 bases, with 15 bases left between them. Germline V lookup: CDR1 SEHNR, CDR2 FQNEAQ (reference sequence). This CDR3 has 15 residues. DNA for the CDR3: TGTGCCAGCAGCTTAGCTAGCGGCCCTGGAGGTGAGCAGTTCTTC. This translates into CASSLASGPGGEQFF.

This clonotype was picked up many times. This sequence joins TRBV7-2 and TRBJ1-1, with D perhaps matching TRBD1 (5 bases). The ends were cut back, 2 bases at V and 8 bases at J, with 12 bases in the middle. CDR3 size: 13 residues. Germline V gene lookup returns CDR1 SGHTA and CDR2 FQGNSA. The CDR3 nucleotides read TGTGCCAGCAGCTTAAGGGACGGTACAGAAGCTTTCTTT. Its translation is CASSLRDGTEAFF.

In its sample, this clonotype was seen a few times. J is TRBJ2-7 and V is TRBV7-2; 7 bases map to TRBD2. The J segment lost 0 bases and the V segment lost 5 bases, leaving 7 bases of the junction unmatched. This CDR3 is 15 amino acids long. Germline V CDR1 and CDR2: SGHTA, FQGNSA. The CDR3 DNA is TGTGCCAGCAGCCCATCTCGCGGGAGCTCCTACGAGCAGTACTTC. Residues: CASSPSRGSSYEQYF. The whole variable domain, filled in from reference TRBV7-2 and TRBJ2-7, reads GAGVSQSPSNKVTEKGKDVELRCDPISGHTALYWYRQSLGQGLEFLIYFQGNSAPDKSGLPSDRFSAERTGGSVSTLTIQRTQQEDSAVYLCASSPSRGSSYEQYFGPGTRLTVT.

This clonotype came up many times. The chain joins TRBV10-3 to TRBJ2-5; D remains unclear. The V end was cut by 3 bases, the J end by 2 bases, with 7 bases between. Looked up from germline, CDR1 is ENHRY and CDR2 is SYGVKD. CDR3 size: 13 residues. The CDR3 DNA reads TGTGCCATCAGTGAAGGCGGACAAGAGACCCAGTACTTC. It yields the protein CAISEGGQETQYF.